The present entry profiles one T cell receptor beta chain with its context. Its specificity is not known. This sample was included in a study of CD8 T cells in acute hepatitis C reinfection. Regarding the study as a whole: Chronically infected subjects had no follow-up NS3-1073 repertoires. CDR3 sequences shared with other epitopes were rare.

Sequencing used immunoSEQ multiplex PCR; TCRdb keeps in-frame clones, though not all of them. The top ten clones hold roughly 0.48% of a sample with tens of thousands of clones, around 87% of them seen once. The V end lost 8 bases, the J end lost 1 base, and 11 bases lay between the germline ends. The germline V gene has CDR1 MNHNY and CDR2 SVGAGI (reference sequence). The CDR3 length is 13 residues. Time point specified: naive CD8 control sorted from an acute-time-point sample. This clonotype was sampled from a man aged 30 to 45 with chronic hepatitis C. Sequencing input: naive CD8+ T cells from PBMCs. The rearrangement joins TRBV6-6 to TRBJ1-2; a possible D gene is TRBD1 (5 bases). The CDR3 reads CASRGGDNYGYTF. The CDR3 DNA sequence: TGTGCCAGCCGTGGGGGGGATAACTATGGCTACACCTTC.